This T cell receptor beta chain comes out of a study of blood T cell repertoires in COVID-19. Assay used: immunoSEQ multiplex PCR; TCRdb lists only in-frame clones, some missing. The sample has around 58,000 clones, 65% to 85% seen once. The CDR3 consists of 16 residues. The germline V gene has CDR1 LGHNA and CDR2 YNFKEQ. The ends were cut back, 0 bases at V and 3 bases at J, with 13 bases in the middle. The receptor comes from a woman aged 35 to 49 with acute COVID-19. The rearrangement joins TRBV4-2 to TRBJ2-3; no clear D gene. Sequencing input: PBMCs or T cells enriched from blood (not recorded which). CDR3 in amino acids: CASSQEGPPRTDTQYF. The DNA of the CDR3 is TGTGCCAGCAGCCAAGAGGGTCCCCCTAGGACAGATACGCAGTATTTT.